This TCR beta chain was found in a study of T cells expressing NK-cell markers (TCRdb year 2020). Study-level background: Fewer than ten donors provided sorted CD3+CD56+NKG2C+, CD3+CD56+NKG2C- and CD3+CD56-NKG2C+ T-cell subsets, whose TCR beta-chain repertoires were profiled. Among the eight sequenced donors, seven were HCMV-seropositive and one was HCMV-seronegative. The study sequenced eight donors, all healthy volunteers chosen at random: three men and five women. Illumina HiSeq 2000/2500, MiSeq or NextSeq was used to sequence libraries as 2 x 150 bp reads. General conclusions and limits of the study: Those dominant clonotypes were again the most abundant among CD3+CD56-NKG2C+ cells in a few donors, at 28.3-60.1%. Whether the expanded NKG2C-expressing T cell clones were specific for HCMV antigens remained unclear. For five or six donors, the dominant CD3+CD56+NKG2C+ clonotypes were among the top 10 CD8+ clonotypes and accounted for about 1.0-7.5% of CD8+ T cells.

HCMV serostatus was determined by detecting HCMV-specific IgG in serum with a commercial ELISA kit. Ficoll density gradient centrifugation was used to isolate peripheral blood mononuclear cells from blood. The reads were generated on an Illumina HiSeq 2000. 5'RACE template switching, by which a universal primer site and unique molecular identifiers were added, was used to make TCR beta cDNA libraries. Synthesis of cDNA was primed from the TCR beta constant segment and was followed by two consecutive PCR amplification steps. As for the original processing: MIGEC was used to demultiplex reads and group the reads by UMI, and MiTCR was used to assemble and quantify clonotypes. Only TCR cDNA sequences supported by at least two reads were kept to exclude erroneous sequences. Downstream repertoire analysis used the tcR package, and clonotypes were matched across fractions by CDR3 nucleotide sequence plus V segment. Antigen specificity was annotated against VDJdb with VDJmatch, allowing one amino acid substitution in CDR3. After reprocessing by TCRdb, each CDR3 protein sequence is one entry, and no DNA is given. These V and J calls rely on TCRdb rather than the paper's analysis. In this sample's table one finds around 280,000 distinct CDR3 sequences. Clones ranked in the top ten supply 0.39% of the sample.

Reading from cysteine to phenylalanine, the CDR3 counts 14 amino acids. No DNA has been recorded. The germline V gene encodes CDR1 SGHTA and CDR2 FQGNSA. On this clonotype itself: This clone's antigen is unknown.

The V and J genes are TRBV7-2 and TRBJ2-1; TCRdb's D gene call, TRBD2, goes unchecked for lack of DNA. The sample comprised blood T cells: a sorted CD56 or NKG2C T cell subset, CD4+ or CD8+ T cells, or bulk PBMC T cells (not recorded which). This clonotype originated in a man between 18 and 35 years old in good health. Donor details come from another sample of the same person, matched by shared clones. The CDR3 corresponds to CASSLGPAMSEQFF.